This T cell receptor beta chain was profiled in a study of OX40 agonist ivuxolimab in advanced cancers. The assay was immunoSEQ multiplex PCR, and TCRdb's table has in-frame clones only and misses some. In the table there are about 8,000 clones, around 91% of which are singletons. This receptor was obtained from an adult with an advanced solid tumor such as melanoma, head and neck, liver or kidney cancer. Specimen: CD4+ or CD8+ T cells sorted from blood, collected in a trial of the OX40 agonist ivuxolimab.

CDR3 in DNA: TGCGCCAGCAGCCTTGGACCACAGAGCTCCTACAATGAGCAGTTCTTC. It translates to CASSLGPQSSYNEQFF. This chain joins TRBV5-1 and TRBJ2-1, with unresolved D. The V gene lost 4 bases and the J gene lost 0 bases, with 14 bases spanning the gap. The CDR3 runs 16 residues. Germline V gene data show CDR1 as SGHRS and CDR2 as YFSETQ.